These 26 T cell receptor beta chains came from one sample sequenced in a study of blood T cell repertoires in COVID-19. The protocol was immunoSEQ multiplex PCR, while the TCRdb copy is restricted to in-frame clones and leaves out a portion. Of 140,000 or so clones in the sample, roughly 83% were seen once. Sequenced: PBMCs or T cells enriched from blood (not recorded which). The source is a man aged 45-60 years who had recovered from COVID-19.

The rearrangement links TRBV9 to TRBJ2-3; 9 bases map to TRBD2. Germline V gene lookup returns CDR1 SGDLS and CDR2 YYNGEE. V shed 1 base and J 2 bases; nucleotides not matched to a gene: 2. The CDR3 contains 15 residues. This chain's CDR3 is CASSVSGGNTDTQYF. The CDR3 DNA reads as TGTGCCAGCAGCGTAAGCGGGGGGAACACAGATACGCAGTATTTT.

This chain joins TRBV6-5 and TRBJ1-2; D may be TRBD1 (6 bases). CDR3 length equals 13 residues. Germline V gene data show CDR1 as MNHEY and CDR2 as SVGAGI. Trimming cost V 5 bases and J 4 bases, with 11 bases left between them. The CDR3 bases are TGTGCCAGCAGTATACAGGGCTCCTATGGCTACACCTTC. Translation: CASSIQGSYGYTF.

The gene calls are TRBV14 and TRBJ1-1; perhaps TRBD1 as D (6 bases). The V gene's germline CDR1 is SGHDN and CDR2 FVKESK. V was trimmed by 8 bases and J by 0 bases, leaving 16 bases between them. This CDR3 is 15 amino acids long. The CDR3 protein is CASSGWTVMNTEAFF. The CDR3 DNA sequence: TGTGCCAGCTCCGGTTGGACAGTCATGAACACTGAAGCTTTCTTT.

This clone was detected a few times. V is TRBV6-5 and J is TRBJ1-6, with D maybe TRBD1 (6 bases). In germline, CDR1 is MNHEY, CDR2 SVGAGI. This CDR3 is built from 15 residues. V was clipped by 4 bases and J by 14 bases, with 21 bases between them. The CDR3 protein is CASSSNPGAPESLHF. The CDR3 nucleotides are TGTGCCAGCAGTTCAAACCCAGGGGCCCCTGAATCCCTCCACTTT.

This clone was observed a single time. The CDR3: CASTLEGGNLYGYTF. In nucleotides, the CDR3 is TGTGCCAGCACCCTAGAAGGGGGAAACCTCTATGGCTACACCTTC. The chain carries TRBV28 and TRBJ1-2; D is perhaps TRBD1 (6 bases). The CDR3 is 15 amino acids. The germline V gene encodes CDR1 MDHEN and CDR2 SYDVKM. V was trimmed by 7 bases and J by 4 bases, leaving 19 bases between them.

This chain joins TRBV9 and TRBJ2-7; 7 bases agree with TRBD1. Germline V lookup: CDR1 SGDLS, CDR2 YYNGEE. Losses at the gene ends were 3 bases for V and 3 bases for J; bases not matched to a gene: 9. The CDR3 sequence is 15 residues long. In DNA form, the CDR3 reads TGTGCCAGCAGCGAGGAAGGGGGCAGCGGCTACGAGCAGTACTTC. Translation gives CASSEEGGSGYEQYF.

The chain has TRBV3-1 (or the pseudogene TRBV3-2) and TRBJ1-6; D is ambiguous. Trimming left V 3 bases short and J 0 bases short, with 9 bases between. The CDR3 covers 16 residues. CDR1 is LGHDT and CDR2 is YNNKEL in the germline V gene (reference sequence). The CDR3 loop is CASSQFPGSYNSPLHF. In DNA form, the CDR3 reads TGTGCCAGCAGCCAGTTTCCGGGCTCCTATAATTCACCCCTCCACTTT.

This clone was seen just once. The chain carries TRBV7-9 and TRBJ2-1, with 8 bases identical to TRBD2. The length of the CDR3 is 16 residues. Losses at the gene ends were 5 bases for V and 4 bases for J; bases not matched to a gene: 10. Germline-derived CDR1 and CDR2 are SEHNR and FQNEAQ (reference sequence). CDR3 coding DNA: TGTGCCAGCAGCCTGTCTCGGGGGGGCGGGTACAATGAGCAGTTCTTC. This translates into CASSLSRGGGYNEQFF.

V is TRBV27 and J is TRBJ2-7; 8 bases fit TRBD2. CDR1 is MNHEY and CDR2 is SMNVEV in the germline V gene (reference sequence). The CDR3 has 14 residues. V dropped 8 bases and J dropped 0; count of bases not matched to a gene: 6. As DNA, the CDR3 is TGTGCCAGCGGCCCCGGGGGGGGCTCCTACGAGCAGTACTTC. It yields the protein CASGPGGGSYEQYF.

The rearrangement links TRBV6-2 or TRBV6-3 to TRBJ1-2; D is uncertain. This CDR3 contains 14 residues. Germline assignment: CDR1 MNHEY and CDR2 SVGEGT. The V end was cut by 6 bases, the J end by 7 bases, with 18 bases between. The CDR3 loop is CASSVPPGVPGYTF. The CDR3 DNA reads TGTGCCAGCAGCGTTCCGCCGGGAGTCCCTGGCTACACCTTC.

Worth noting for this clone: Other nucleotide sequences from this sample produce the same CDR3. The chain employs TRBV5-1 and TRBJ2-3; the match to TRBD2 covers 13 bases. Germline lookup yields CDR1 SGHRS and CDR2 YFSETQ. After removal of 5 bases from V and 2 bases from J, the junction contained 5 bases not matched to a gene. The CDR3 sequence is 16 residues long. The CDR3 spells CASSSGTSGVTDTQYF. The DNA for the CDR3 is TGCGCCAGCAGTTCCGGGACTAGCGGGGTCACAGATACGCAGTATTTT. The complete variable domain, with remaining parts taken from reference TRBV5-1 and TRBJ2-3, reads KAGVTQTPRYLIKTRGQQVTLSCSPISGHRSVSWYQQTPGQGLQFLFEYFSETQRNKGNFPGRFSGRQFSNSRSEMNVSTLELGDSALYLCASSSGTSGVTDTQYFGPGTRLTVL.

The chain carries TRBV7-6 and TRBJ2-5; D may be TRBD2 (7 bases). V lost 4 bases and J 5 bases, leaving 17 bases between the germline ends. The CDR3 contains 15 residues. The germline V gene encodes CDR1 SGHVS and CDR2 FNYEAQ. The DNA for the CDR3 is TGTGCCAGCAGCTCCGCCGGGGGGCGGGGGGAGACCCAGTACTTC. This encodes CASSSAGGRGETQYF.

This sequence joins TRBV6-5 and TRBJ2-7, with 8 bases fitting TRBD1. V lost 8 bases to trimming and J lost 2 bases; unmatched junction nucleotides: 2. Germline V CDR1 and CDR2: MNHEY, SVGAGI. CDR3 length equals 12 residues. The DNA for the CDR3 is TGTGCCAGCGGACAGGGTCCCTACGAGCAGTACTTC. Protein sequence: CASGQGPYEQYF.

The rearrangement joins TRBV9 to TRBJ2-1; D is possibly TRBD2 (7 bases). The CDR3 loop spans 15 amino acids. In germline, CDR1 is SGDLS, CDR2 YYNGEE. Trimming stripped 0 bases from V and 7 bases from J, with 14 bases between. The CDR3 is CASSVDGGPGNEQFF. DNA of the CDR3: TGTGCCAGCAGCGTAGACGGGGGGCCTGGGAATGAGCAGTTCTTC.

The chain is built from TRBV7-2 and TRBJ1-5; 7 bases fit TRBD1. V gave up 5 bases and J gave up 2 bases; unmatched junction bases: 3. The germline V gene encodes CDR1 SGHTA and CDR2 FQGNSA. This CDR3 is built from 14 residues. This CDR3 reads CASSVDRGNQPQHF. For the CDR3, the DNA is TGTGCCAGCAGCGTAGACAGGGGCAATCAGCCCCAGCATTTT. The full variable domain, its missing parts supplied by reference TRBV7-2 and TRBJ1-5, is GAGVSQSPSNKVTEKGKDVELRCDPISGHTALYWYRQSLGQGLEFLIYFQGNSAPDKSGLPSDRFSAERTGGSVSTLTIQRTQQEDSAVYLCASSVDRGNQPQHFGDGTRLSIL.

The V and J genes are TRBV27 and TRBJ1-1; no firm D call. CDR3 length: 13 residues. Germline V lookup: CDR1 MNHEY, CDR2 SMNVEV (reference sequence). V gave up 3 bases and J gave up 5 bases, with 10 bases separating them. The DNA for the CDR3 is TGTGCCAGCAGTTTTTCAGGATGGACTGAAGCTTTCTTT. Its translation is CASSFSGWTEAFF.

The CDR3 here is CATGTGGAETQYF. DNA for the CDR3: TGTGCCACGGGAACAGGGGGGGCAGAGACCCAGTACTTC. This chain links TRBV7-2 with TRBJ2-5; perhaps TRBD1 as D (8 bases). The CDR3 has 13 amino acids. V gave up 10 bases and J gave up 4 bases, with 16 bases separating them. From germline, CDR1 is SGHTA and CDR2 FQGNSA. The full variable domain, completed using reference TRBV7-2 and TRBJ2-5, is GAGVSQSPSNKVTEKGKDVELRCDPISGHTALYWYRQSLGQGLEFLIYFQGNSAPDKSGLPSDRFSAERTGGSVSTLTIQRTQQEDSAVYLCATGTGGAETQYFGPGTRLLVL.

CDR3 loop: CASSPGLAGGQDTQYF. Written as DNA, the CDR3 is TGTGCCAGCAGCCCCGGACTAGCGGGGGGCCAAGATACGCAGTATTTT. This chain uses TRBV5-4 with TRBJ2-3, with TRBD2 matching over 14 bases. Germline CDR1 SGHNT, CDR2 YYREEE (reference sequence). The length of the CDR3 is 16 residues. With V trimmed by 4 bases and J by 5 bases, 6 bases remained unmatched. The full variable domain, rest sourced from reference TRBV5-4 and TRBJ2-3, is ETGVTQSPTHLIKTRGQQVTLRCSSQSGHNTVSWYQQALGQGPQFIFQYYREEENGRGNFPPRFSGLQFPNYSSELNVNALELDDSALYLCASSPGLAGGQDTQYFGPGTRLTVL.

The V call is TRBV19, the J call TRBJ2-1; 9 bases agree with TRBD2. This CDR3 contains 17 residues. CDR1 LNHDA and CDR2 SQIVND come from the germline V gene (reference sequence). Trimming took 0 bases from V and 4 from J; bases not matched to a gene: 7. The CDR3, as DNA: TGTGCCAGTAGTATAGACTTGGGGCGGGGGGGATACAATGAGCAGTTCTTC. Protein sequence: CASSIDLGRGGYNEQFF.

The chain employs TRBV6-5 and TRBJ1-1; D call uncertain. CDR3 size: 14 residues. V was clipped by 0 bases and J by 4 bases, with 9 bases between them. Germline lookup yields CDR1 MNHEY and CDR2 SVGAGI. CDR3 sequence (DNA): TGTGCCAGCAGTTACTCGCTCGGTGTCACTGAAGCTTTCTTT. Protein product: CASSYSLGVTEAFF.

The rearrangement joins TRBV7-6 to TRBJ2-7; 7 bases map to TRBD2. This CDR3 has 14 residues. Germline-derived CDR1 and CDR2 are SGHVS and FNYEAQ. Germline trimming cut 2 bases from V and 5 bases from J; bases unmatched to any gene: 6. CDR3 sequence (DNA): TGTGCCAGCAGCTTAAAGGGAGGGCGACACGAGCAGTACTTC. Its protein product is CASSLKGGRHEQYF.

The sample holds a few counts of this clone. V is TRBV5-6 and J is TRBJ2-7; perhaps TRBD1 as D (5 bases). From germline, CDR1 is SGHDT and CDR2 YYEEEE. V dropped 2 bases and J dropped 6 bases, with 6 bases sitting between them. This CDR3 has 11 residues. CDR3 DNA sequence: TGTGCCAGCAGCTTCCAGGGCGAGCAGTACTTC. It translates to CASSFQGEQYF.

This sequence joins TRBV7-9 and TRBJ2-7; D gene unclear. Trimming stripped 4 bases from V and 2 bases from J, with 9 bases between. Per the germline V gene, CDR1 is SEHNR and CDR2 is FQNEAQ (reference sequence). This CDR3 is 13 amino acids long. The CDR3 DNA is TGTGCCAGCAGCTCTCGGGTGACCTACGAGCAGTACTTC. Its protein is CASSSRVTYEQYF.

This sequence joins TRBV6-5 and TRBJ1-5, with 10 bases that match TRBD1. CDR1 and CDR2 from the germline V gene are MNHEY and SVGAGI. The CDR3 runs to 15 residues. Trimming took 6 bases from V and 1 from J; bases not matched to a gene: 3. In DNA, the CDR3 is TGTGCCAGCAGCGACAGGGGGCAGAGCAATCAGCCCCAGCATTTT. This gives the protein CASSDRGQSNQPQHF.

This chain's CDR3 is CASSLAGQGNEKLFF. CDR3 DNA: TGTGCCAGCAGCTTGGCCGGACAGGGGAATGAAAAACTGTTTTTT. The chain recombines TRBV5-5 with TRBJ1-4; 9 bases map to TRBD1. Germline V gene sequence: CDR1 SGHKS, CDR2 YYEKEE (reference sequence). The CDR3 loop spans 15 amino acids. V dropped 0 bases and J dropped 5; count of bases not matched to a gene: 2.

The rearrangement joins TRBV7-8 to TRBJ1-5, with 7 bases fitting TRBD1. V lost 5 bases to trimming and J lost 5 bases; unmatched junction nucleotides: 9. There are 15 residues in the CDR3. In germline, CDR1 is SGHVS, CDR2 FQNEAQ. CDR3 nucleotide sequence: TGTGCCAGCAGCGCAAACCGGGACAGATATCAGCCCCAGCATTTT. It encodes CASSANRDRYQPQHF.